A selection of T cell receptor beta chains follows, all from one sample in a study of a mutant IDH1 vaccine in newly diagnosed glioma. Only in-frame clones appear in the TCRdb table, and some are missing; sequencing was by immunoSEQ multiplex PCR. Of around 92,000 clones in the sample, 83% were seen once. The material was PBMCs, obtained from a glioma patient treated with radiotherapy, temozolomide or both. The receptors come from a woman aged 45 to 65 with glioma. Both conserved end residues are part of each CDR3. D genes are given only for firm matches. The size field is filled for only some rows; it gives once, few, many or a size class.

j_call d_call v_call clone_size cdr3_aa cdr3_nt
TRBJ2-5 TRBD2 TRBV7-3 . CASSFKRGHQETQYF TGTGCCAGCAGCTTTAAGCGGGGGCACCAAGAGACCCAGTACTTC
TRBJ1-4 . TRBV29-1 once CSVANPTLGGEKLFF TGCAGCGTTGCGAATCCGACCCTCGGGGGGGAAAAACTGTTTTTT
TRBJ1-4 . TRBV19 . CASSIFGEKLFF TGTGCCAGTAGTATCTTTGGTGAAAAACTGTTTTTT
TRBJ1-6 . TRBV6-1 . CASMKTPRDSPLHF TGTGCCAGCATGAAGACACCTAGGGATTCACCCCTCCACTTT
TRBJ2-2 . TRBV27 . CASSVGTANTGELFF TGTGCCAGCAGCGTCGGGACGGCGAACACCGGGGAGCTGTTTTTT
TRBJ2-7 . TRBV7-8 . CASSFGETSYEQYF TGTGCCAGCAGCTTTGGCGAAACCTCCTACGAGCAGTACTTC
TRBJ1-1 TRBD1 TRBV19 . CAMQTGGSEAFF TGTGCCATGCAGACAGGGGGCTCTGAAGCTTTCTTT
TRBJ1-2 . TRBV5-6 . CASSLSYLGYTF TGTGCCAGCAGCTTGAGTTATCTTGGCTACACCTTC
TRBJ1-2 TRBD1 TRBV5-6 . CASSSVGTGSGYTF TGTGCCAGCAGCTCCGTCGGGACAGGGAGCGGCTACACCTTC
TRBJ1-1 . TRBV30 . CAWRGRILGGTEAFF TGTGCCTGGAGGGGCCGAATCCTAGGTGGTACTGAAGCTTTCTTT
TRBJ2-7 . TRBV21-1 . CASSKSFRWGVLAYEQYF TGTGCCAGCAGCAAATCCTTCCGGTGGGGAGTATTAGCCTACGAGCAGTACTTC
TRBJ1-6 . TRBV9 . CASSGGGHSNSPLHF TGTGCCAGCAGCGGCGGGGGCCATTCCAATTCACCCCTCCACTTT
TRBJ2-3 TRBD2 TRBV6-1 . CAISTSGGADTQYF TGTGCCATTTCGACTAGCGGGGGGGCAGATACGCAGTATTTT
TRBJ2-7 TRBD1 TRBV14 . CASSQEPGRQGSYEQYF TGTGCCAGCAGCCAAGAACCCGGTAGACAGGGATCCTACGAGCAGTACTTC
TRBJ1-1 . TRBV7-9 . CASSLGGRDTEAFF TGTGCCAGCAGCTTGGGGGGGCGTGACACTGAAGCTTTCTTT
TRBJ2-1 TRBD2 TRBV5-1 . CASSLAGGPGNEQFF TGCGCCAGCAGCTTAGCGGGGGGGCCGGGCAATGAGCAGTTCTTC
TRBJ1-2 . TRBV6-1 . CASRWDNYGYTF TGTGCCAGCAGATGGGACAACTATGGCTACACCTTC
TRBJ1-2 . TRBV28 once CASTPGRTDGYTF TGTGCCAGCACCCCGGGGAGGACGGATGGCTACACCTTC
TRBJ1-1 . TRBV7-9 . CASSSGGWAPGTEAFF TGTGCCAGCAGCTCGGGGGGGTGGGCTCCAGGGACTGAAGCTTTCTTT
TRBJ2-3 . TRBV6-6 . CASSPVSGYTQYF TGTGCCAGCAGCCCCGTGTCTGGCTATACGCAGTATTTT
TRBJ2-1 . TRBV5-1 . CASSSTTNSYNEQFF TGCGCCAGCAGCTCTACGACAAACTCCTACAATGAGCAGTTCTTC
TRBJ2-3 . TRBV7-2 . CASSLARTSITERTSTDTQYF TGTGCCAGCAGCTTAGCCCGAACCTCCATTACAGAGCGGACTAGCACAGATACGCAGTATTTT
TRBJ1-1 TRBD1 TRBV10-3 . CATGQGARPEAFF TGTGCCACCGGACAGGGGGCGAGACCGGAAGCTTTCTTT
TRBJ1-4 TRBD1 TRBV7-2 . CASSSENTGGREKLFF TGTGCCAGCAGCTCCGAGAACACAGGGGGACGGGAAAAACTGTTTTTT
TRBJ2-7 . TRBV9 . CASSVAGASSEQYF TGTGCCAGCAGCGTAGCGGGGGCTTCCTCCGAGCAGTACTTC
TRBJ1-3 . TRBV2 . CASSYDRFGNTIYF TGTGCCAGCAGTTACGACAGGTTTGGAAACACCATATATTTT
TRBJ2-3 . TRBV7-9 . CASSTSTDTQYF TGTGCCAGCAGCACTAGCACAGATACGCAGTATTTT
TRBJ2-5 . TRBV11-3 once CASSSRGQETQYF TGTGCCAGCAGCTCGAGAGGACAAGAGACCCAGTACTTC
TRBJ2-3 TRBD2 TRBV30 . CAWGTSGNTDTQYF TGTGCCTGGGGGACTAGCGGGAACACAGATACGCAGTATTTT
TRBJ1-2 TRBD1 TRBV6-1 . CASTQGGHYGYTF TGTGCCAGCACCCAAGGGGGCCACTATGGCTACACCTTC
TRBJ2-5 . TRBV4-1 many CASSQAGEETQYF TGCGCCAGCAGCCAAGCGGGGGAAGAGACCCAGTACTTC
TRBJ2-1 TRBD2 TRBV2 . CASRLLAVSNEQFF TGTGCCAGCAGGTTACTAGCGGTCTCAAATGAGCAGTTCTTC
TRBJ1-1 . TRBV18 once CASSAGRDTEAFF TGTGCCAGCTCAGCCGGCAGGGATACTGAAGCTTTCTTT
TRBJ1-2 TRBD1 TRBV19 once CASRMTGVTAGYTF TGTGCCAGTAGAATGACAGGGGTTACCGCTGGCTACACCTTC
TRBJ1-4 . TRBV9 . CASSVNPNEKLFF TGTGCCAGCAGCGTAAACCCTAATGAAAAACTGTTTTTT
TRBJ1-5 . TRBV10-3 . CAISDNNQPQHF TGTGCCATCAGTGACAACAATCAGCCCCAGCATTTT
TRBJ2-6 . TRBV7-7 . CASSEGGGGANVLTF TGTGCCAGCAGTGAAGGGGGAGGTGGGGCCAACGTCCTGACTTTC
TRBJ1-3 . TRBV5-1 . CASSFDGTVDKNTIYF TGCGCCAGCAGCTTCGACGGGACCGTAGACAAGAACACCATATATTTT
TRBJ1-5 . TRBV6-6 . CASSYSLGSNQPQHF TGTGCCAGCAGTTACAGTCTGGGGAGCAATCAGCCCCAGCATTTT
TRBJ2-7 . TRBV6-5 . CASSYEGTHEQYF TGTGCCAGCAGTTACGAGGGAACCCACGAGCAGTACTTC
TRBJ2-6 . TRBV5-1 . CASSLHDRDSGANVLTF TGCGCCAGCAGCTTGCATGACCGAGACTCTGGGGCCAACGTCCTGACTTTC
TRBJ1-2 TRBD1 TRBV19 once CASSIRRQGTFGYTF TGTGCCAGTAGTATAAGGAGACAGGGTACATTTGGCTACACCTTC
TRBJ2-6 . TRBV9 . CASWGERSGANVLTF TGTGCTAGTTGGGGGGAACGCTCTGGGGCCAACGTCCTGACTTTC
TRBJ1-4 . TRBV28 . CASRIGPREKLFF TGTGCCAGCAGAATAGGGCCCCGTGAAAAACTGTTTTTT
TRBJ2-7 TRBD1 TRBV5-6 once CASSWDRGIYEQYF TGTGCCAGCAGCTGGGACAGGGGAATCTACGAGCAGTACTTC
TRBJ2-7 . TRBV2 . CASISSPLKHEQYF TGTGCCAGCATTAGCAGCCCACTAAAGCACGAGCAGTACTTC
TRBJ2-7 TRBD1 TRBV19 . CASSTGQGESYEQYF TGTGCCAGTAGTACCGGACAGGGCGAATCCTACGAGCAGTACTTC
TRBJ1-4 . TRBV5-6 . CASSLLNGRGNEKLFF TGTGCCAGCAGCTTGTTAAACGGCAGGGGTAATGAAAAACTGTTTTTT
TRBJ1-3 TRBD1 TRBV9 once CASSKAGQGGGNTIYF TGTGCCAGCAGCAAAGCTGGTCAGGGGGGTGGAAACACCATATATTTT
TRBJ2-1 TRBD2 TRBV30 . CAWCGLAGEGEQFF TGTGCCTGGTGTGGACTAGCGGGGGAAGGGGAGCAGTTCTTC
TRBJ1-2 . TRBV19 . CASSWGGDGGYTF TGTGCCAGTAGCTGGGGAGGGGACGGTGGCTACACCTTC
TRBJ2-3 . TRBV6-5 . CASSYLPWVGTDTQYF TGTGCCAGCAGTTATCTGCCCTGGGTGGGCACAGATACGCAGTATTTT
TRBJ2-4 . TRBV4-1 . CASSHLAKNIQYF TGCGCCAGCAGCCACTTAGCCAAAAACATTCAGTACTTC
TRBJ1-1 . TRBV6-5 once CASRSGFGTEAFF TGTGCCAGCAGGTCAGGGTTCGGCACTGAAGCTTTCTTT
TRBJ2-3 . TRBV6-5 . CASSYVGGHTDTQYF TGTGCCAGCAGTTACGTGGGGGGACATACAGATACGCAGTATTTT
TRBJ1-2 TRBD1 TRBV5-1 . CASSPTGVGGYTF TGCGCCAGCAGCCCGACAGGGGTAGGAGGCTACACCTTC
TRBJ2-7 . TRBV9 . CASSVGRTAYEQYF TGTGCCAGCAGCGTAGGCCGGACAGCCTACGAGCAGTACTTC
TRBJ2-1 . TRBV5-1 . CASSLGGPYNEQFF TGCGCCAGCAGCTTGGGGGGGCCCTACAATGAGCAGTTCTTC
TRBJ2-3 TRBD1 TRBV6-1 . CASSDRGQTLDTQYF TGTGCCAGCAGTGATAGGGGACAGACTCTGGATACGCAGTATTTT
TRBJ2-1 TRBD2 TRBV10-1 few CASSVSSGGAREQFF TGCGCCAGCAGTGTGTCTAGCGGGGGGGCGCGTGAGCAGTTCTTC